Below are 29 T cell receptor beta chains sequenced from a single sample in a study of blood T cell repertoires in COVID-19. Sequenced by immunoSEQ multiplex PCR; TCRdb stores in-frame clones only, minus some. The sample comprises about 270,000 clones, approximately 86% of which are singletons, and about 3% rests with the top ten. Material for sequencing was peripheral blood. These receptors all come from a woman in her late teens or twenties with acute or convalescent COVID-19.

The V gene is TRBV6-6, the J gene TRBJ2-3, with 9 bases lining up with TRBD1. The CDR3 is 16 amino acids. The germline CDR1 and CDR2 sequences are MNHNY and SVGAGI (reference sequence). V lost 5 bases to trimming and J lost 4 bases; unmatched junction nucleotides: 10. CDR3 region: CASSQPQGASADTQYF. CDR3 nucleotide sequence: TGTGCCAGCAGTCAACCACAGGGGGCGTCTGCAGATACGCAGTATTTT.

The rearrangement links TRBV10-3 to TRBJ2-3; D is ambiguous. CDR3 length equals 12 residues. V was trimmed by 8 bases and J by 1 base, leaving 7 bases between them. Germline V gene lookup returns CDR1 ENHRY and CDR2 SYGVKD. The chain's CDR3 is CAISIRTDTQYF. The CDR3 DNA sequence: TGTGCCATCTCCATCCGCACAGATACGCAGTATTTT.

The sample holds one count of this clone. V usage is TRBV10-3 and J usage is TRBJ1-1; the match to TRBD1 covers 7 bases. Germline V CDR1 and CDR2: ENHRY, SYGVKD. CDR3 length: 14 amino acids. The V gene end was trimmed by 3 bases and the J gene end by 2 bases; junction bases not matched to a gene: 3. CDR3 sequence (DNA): TGTGCCATCAGTGAAACAGGGGCCAACACTGAAGCTTTCTTT. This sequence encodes CAISETGANTEAFF.

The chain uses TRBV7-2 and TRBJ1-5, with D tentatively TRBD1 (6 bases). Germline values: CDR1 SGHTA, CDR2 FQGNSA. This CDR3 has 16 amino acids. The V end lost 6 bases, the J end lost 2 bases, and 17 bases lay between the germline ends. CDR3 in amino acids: CASRVGGGGGNQPQHF. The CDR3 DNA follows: TGTGCCAGCAGGGTTGGCGGGGGCGGAGGCAATCAGCCCCAGCATTTT.

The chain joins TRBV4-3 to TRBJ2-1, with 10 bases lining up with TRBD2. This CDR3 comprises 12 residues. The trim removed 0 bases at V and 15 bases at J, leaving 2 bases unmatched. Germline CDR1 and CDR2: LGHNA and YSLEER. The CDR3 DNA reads TGCGCCAGCAGCCAAGAGGGGACTAGCGCGTTCTTC. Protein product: CASSQEGTSAFF.

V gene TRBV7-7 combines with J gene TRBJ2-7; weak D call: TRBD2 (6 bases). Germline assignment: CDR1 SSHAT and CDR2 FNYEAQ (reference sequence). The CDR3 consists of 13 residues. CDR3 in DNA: TGTGCTAGCGGACCTACAGGTGGCTACGAGCAGTACTTC. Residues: CASGPTGGYEQYF.

In DNA form, the CDR3 reads TGTGCCAGCAGCCAAGTGGCGGGGCGTTTGCTCGAGCAGTACTTC. Protein product: CASSQVAGRLLEQYF. The chain employs TRBV3-1 (or the pseudogene TRBV3-2) and TRBJ2-7; a weak D match, TRBD2 (6 bases). This CDR3 is built from 15 residues. V lost 1 base and J 6 bases, leaving 16 bases between the germline ends. Germline V gives CDR1 LGHDT, CDR2 YNNKEL (reference sequence).

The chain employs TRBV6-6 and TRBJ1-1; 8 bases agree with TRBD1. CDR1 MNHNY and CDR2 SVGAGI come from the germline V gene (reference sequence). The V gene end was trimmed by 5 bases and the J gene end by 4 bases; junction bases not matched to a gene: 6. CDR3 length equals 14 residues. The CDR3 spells CASSRQTGGTEAFF. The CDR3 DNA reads TGTGCCAGCAGTAGACAAACAGGGGGCACTGAAGCTTTCTTT.

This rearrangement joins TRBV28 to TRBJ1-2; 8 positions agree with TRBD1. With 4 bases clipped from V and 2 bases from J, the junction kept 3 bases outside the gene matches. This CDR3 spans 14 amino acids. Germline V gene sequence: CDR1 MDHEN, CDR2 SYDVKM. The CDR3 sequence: CASSSRTGNYGYTF. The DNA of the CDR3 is TGTGCCAGCAGTTCCCGGACAGGGAACTATGGCTACACCTTC.

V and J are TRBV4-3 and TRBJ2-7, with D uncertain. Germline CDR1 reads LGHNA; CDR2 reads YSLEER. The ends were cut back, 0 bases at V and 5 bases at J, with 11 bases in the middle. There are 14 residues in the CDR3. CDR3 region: CASSQDLSWHEQYF. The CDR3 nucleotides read TGCGCCAGCAGCCAAGATTTGTCGTGGCACGAGCAGTACTTC.

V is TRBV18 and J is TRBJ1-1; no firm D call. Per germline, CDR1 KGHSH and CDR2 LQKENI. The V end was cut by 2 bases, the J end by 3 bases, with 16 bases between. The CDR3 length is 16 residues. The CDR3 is CASSPFETISDTEAFF. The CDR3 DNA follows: TGTGCCAGCTCACCATTCGAGACAATTTCCGACACTGAAGCTTTCTTT.

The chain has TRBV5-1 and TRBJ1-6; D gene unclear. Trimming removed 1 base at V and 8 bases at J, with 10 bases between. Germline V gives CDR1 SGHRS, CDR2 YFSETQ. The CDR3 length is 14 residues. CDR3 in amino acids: CASSLLSGDSPLHF. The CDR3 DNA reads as TGCGCCAGCAGCTTGCTATCTGGTGATTCACCCCTCCACTTT.

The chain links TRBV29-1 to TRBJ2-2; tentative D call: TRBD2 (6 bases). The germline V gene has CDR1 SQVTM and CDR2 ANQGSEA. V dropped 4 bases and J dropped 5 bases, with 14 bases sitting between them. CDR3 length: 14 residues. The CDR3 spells CSVGDRRATGELFF. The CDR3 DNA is TGCAGCGTTGGGGACCGGAGGGCTACCGGGGAGCTGTTTTTT.

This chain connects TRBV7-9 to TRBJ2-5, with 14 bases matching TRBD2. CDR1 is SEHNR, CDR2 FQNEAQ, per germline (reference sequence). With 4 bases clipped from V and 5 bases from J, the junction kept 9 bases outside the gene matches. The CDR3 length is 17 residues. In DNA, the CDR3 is TGTGCCAGCAGCTCGGGACTAGCGGGAGTTTTACGGGAGACCCAGTACTTC. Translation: CASSSGLAGVLRETQYF.

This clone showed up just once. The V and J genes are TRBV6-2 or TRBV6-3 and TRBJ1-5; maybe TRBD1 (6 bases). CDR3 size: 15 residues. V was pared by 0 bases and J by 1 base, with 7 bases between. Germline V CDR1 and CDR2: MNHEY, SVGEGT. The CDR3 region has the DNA TGTGCCAGCAGTTACTCGGACAGAAGCAATCAGCCCCAGCATTTT. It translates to CASSYSDRSNQPQHF.

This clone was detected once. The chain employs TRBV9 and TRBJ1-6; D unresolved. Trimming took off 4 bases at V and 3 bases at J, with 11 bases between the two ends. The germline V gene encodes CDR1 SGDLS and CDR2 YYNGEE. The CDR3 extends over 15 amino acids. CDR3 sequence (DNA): TGTGCCAGCAGCTACGGTGAGGGCTATAATTCACCCCTCCACTTT. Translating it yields CASSYGEGYNSPLHF.

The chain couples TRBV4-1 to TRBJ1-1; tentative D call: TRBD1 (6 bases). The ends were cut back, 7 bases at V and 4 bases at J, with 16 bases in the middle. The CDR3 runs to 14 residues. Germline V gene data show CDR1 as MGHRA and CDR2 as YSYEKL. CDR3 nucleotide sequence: TGCGCCAGCAACCCACTGACAGGCCGCACTGAAGCTTTCTTT. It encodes CASNPLTGRTEAFF.

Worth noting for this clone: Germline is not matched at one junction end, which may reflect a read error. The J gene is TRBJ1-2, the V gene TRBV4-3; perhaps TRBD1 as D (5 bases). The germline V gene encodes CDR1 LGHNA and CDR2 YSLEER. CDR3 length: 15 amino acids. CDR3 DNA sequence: TGCGCCACCAGCCACGGCGGGGGGTACGGCTATGGCTACACCTTC. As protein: CATSHGGGYGYGYTF.

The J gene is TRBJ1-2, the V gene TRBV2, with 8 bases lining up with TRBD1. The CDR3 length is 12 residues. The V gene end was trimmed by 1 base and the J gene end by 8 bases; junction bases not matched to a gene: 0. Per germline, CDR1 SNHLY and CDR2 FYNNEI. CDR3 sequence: CASSEGTGGYTF. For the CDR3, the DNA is TGTGCCAGCAGTGAAGGGACAGGGGGCTACACCTTC.

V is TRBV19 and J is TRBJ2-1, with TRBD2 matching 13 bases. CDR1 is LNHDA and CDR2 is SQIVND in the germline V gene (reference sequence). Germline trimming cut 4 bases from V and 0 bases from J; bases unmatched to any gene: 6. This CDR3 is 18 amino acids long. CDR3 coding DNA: TGTGCCAGTAGTACAATTTGGACTAGCGGGAGCTCCTACAATGAGCAGTTCTTC. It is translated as CASSTIWTSGSSYNEQFF.

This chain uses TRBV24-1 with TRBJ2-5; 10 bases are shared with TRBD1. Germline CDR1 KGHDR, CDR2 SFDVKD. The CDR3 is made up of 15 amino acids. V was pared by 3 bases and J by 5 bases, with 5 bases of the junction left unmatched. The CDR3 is CATSDRGQGSETQYF. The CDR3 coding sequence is TGTGCCACCAGTGATCGGGGACAGGGGTCGGAGACCCAGTACTTC.

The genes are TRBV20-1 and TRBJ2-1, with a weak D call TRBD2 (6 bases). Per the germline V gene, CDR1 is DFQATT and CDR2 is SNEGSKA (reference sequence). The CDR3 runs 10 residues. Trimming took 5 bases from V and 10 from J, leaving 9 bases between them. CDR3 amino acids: CSAARGEQFF. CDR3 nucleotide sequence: TGCAGTGCTGCCCGGGGGGAGCAGTTCTTC.

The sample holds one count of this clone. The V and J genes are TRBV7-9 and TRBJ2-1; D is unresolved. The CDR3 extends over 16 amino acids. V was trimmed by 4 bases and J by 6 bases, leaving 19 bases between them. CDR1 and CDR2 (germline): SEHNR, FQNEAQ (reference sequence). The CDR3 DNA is TGTGCCAGCAGCTCTGATCAGATTAGCTGGCGCAATGAGCAGTTCTTC. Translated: CASSSDQISWRNEQFF.

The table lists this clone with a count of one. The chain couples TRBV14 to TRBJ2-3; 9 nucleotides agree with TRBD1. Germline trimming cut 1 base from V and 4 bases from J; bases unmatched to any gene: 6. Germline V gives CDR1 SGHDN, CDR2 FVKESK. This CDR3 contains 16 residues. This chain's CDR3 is CASSQAGQGPADTQYF. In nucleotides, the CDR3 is TGTGCCAGCAGCCAAGCGGGACAGGGCCCCGCAGATACGCAGTATTTT.

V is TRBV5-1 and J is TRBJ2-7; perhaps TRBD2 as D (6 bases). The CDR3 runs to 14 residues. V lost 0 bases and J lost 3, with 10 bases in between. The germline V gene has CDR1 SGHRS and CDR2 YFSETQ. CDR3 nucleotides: TGCGCCAGCAGCTTGGTGGTGGGAGGCTACGAGCAGTACTTC. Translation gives CASSLVVGGYEQYF.

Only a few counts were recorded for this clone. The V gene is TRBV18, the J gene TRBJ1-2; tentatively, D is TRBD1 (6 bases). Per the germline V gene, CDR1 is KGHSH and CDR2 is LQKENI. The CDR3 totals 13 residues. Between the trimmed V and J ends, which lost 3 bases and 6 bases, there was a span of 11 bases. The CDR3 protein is CASSPNDRNGYTF. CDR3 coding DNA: TGTGCCAGCTCACCGAACGACAGGAATGGCTACACCTTC. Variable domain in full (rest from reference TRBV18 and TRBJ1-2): NAGVMQNPRHLVRRRGQEARLRCSPMKGHSHVYWYRQLPEEGLKFMVYLQKENIIDESGMPKERFSAEFPKEGPSILRIQQVVRGDSAAYFCASSPNDRNGYTFGSGTRLTVV.

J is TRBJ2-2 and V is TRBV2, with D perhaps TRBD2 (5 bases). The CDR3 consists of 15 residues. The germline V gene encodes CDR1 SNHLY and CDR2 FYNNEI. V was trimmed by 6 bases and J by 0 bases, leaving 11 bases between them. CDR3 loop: CASRSGTANTGELFF. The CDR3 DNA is TGTGCCAGCAGATCGGGAACAGCGAACACCGGGGAGCTGTTTTTT.

The CDR3: CASSQDLGTSTQGGYTF. The CDR3 DNA is TGCGCCAGCAGCCAAGACTTGGGTACTTCAACGCAGGGGGGCTACACCTTC. The chain combines TRBV4-3 with TRBJ1-2; D is possibly TRBD1 (6 bases). CDR1 and CDR2 (germline): LGHNA, YSLEER. V was cut by 0 bases and J by 8 bases, with 22 bases left in between. The CDR3 runs to 17 residues.

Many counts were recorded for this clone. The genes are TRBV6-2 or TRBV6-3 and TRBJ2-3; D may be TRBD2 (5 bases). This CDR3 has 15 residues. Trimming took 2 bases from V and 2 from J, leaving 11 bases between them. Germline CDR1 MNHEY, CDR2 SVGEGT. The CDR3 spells CASSYGGRNTDTQYF. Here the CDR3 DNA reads TGTGCCAGCAGTTACGGTGGGAGAAACACAGATACGCAGTATTTT.